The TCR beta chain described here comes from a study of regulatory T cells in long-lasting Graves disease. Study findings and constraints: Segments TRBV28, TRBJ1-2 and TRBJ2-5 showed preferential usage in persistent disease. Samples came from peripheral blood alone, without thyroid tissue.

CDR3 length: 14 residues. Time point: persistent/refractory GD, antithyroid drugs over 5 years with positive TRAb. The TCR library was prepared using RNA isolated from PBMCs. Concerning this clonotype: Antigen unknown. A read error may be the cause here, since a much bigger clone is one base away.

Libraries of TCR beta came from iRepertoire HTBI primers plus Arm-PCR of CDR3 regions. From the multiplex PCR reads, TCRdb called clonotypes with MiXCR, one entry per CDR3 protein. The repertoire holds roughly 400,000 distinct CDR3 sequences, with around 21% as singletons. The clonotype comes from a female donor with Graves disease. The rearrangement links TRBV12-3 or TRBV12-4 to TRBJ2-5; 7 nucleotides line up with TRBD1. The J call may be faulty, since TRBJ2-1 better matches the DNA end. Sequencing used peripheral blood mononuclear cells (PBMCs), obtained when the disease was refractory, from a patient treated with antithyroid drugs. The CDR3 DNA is TGTGCCAGCAGTTACAGGGGATTCCAAGAGACCCAGTTCTTC. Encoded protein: CASSYRGFQETQFF.